Listed below are T cell receptor beta chains from one sample, sequenced in a study of blood T cell repertoires in COVID-19. TCRdb's table, derived via immunoSEQ multiplex PCR, lists solely in-frame clones and lacks some. The table has roughly 250,000 clones, approximately 78% seen once; the top ten hold around 12%. Sample: peripheral blood. Every receptor here comes from a woman aged 60-75 years with active or convalescent COVID-19. Both conserved end residues are part of each CDR3. A D gene is named only where the DNA matches it firmly. For some rows the clone size is stated as once, few or many, or as a class when expanded; others skip it.

>TRBV7-6|-|-|TRBJ2-7
TGTGCCAGCAGCTTAGTCGTGTCAGACTCCTACGAGCAGTACTTC
CASSLVVSDSYEQYF
>TRBV19|-|-|TRBJ1-6
TGTGCCAGTAGTACCCCCTTCGGACTGGGAAGCTCCTATAATTCACCCCTCCACTTT
CASSTPFGLGSSYNSPLHF
>TRBV12-5|-|few|TRBJ1-1
TGTGCTAGTGCCGAGGGGGTGAACACTGAAGCTTTCTTT
CASAEGVNTEAFF
>TRBV4-1|TRBD1|-|TRBJ1-5
TGCGCCAGCAGCCAAGGCCCTTTACGGGACAGGCCCAATCAGCCCCAGCATTTT
CASSQGPLRDRPNQPQHF
>TRBV7-2|-|-|TRBJ2-3
TGTGCCAGCAGCTTAAGATTGGCAGGGAACTCAGATACGCAGTATTTT
CASSLRLAGNSDTQYF
>TRBV5-1|TRBD1|-|TRBJ2-5
TGCGCCAGCAGCTTCCTCGGACAGGAAGAGACCCAGTACTTC
CASSFLGQEETQYF
>TRBV6-1|-|-|TRBJ1-2
TGTGCCAGCAGTGAACGTCTTAGAAGAGGCTACACCTTC
CASSERLRRGYTF
>TRBV6-1|TRBD1|-|TRBJ2-1
TGTGCCAGCAGTGAAGACAGGGGCTACAATGAGCAGTTCTTC
CASSEDRGYNEQFF
>TRBV2|-|-|TRBJ2-7
TGTGCCAGCGGGACTCCAGGCCCCTACGAGCAGTACTTC
CASGTPGPYEQYF
>TRBV3-1/TRBV3-2|TRBD2|once|TRBJ2-5
TGTGCCAGCAGCCAGGGACTAGCGGGGGGTACGTACCAAGAGACCCAGTACTTC
CASSQGLAGGTYQETQYF
>TRBV19|-|-|TRBJ1-5
TGTGCCAGTAGTATAGTTACAGGGAAGGCGGGCAATCAGCCCCAGCATTTT
CASSIVTGKAGNQPQHF
>TRBV27|-|few|TRBJ2-3
TGTGCCAGCAGTCCCTGGACTAGCACAGATACGCAGTATTTT
CASSPWTSTDTQYF
>TRBV4-3|-|once|TRBJ2-1
TGCGCCAGCAGCCAAGAGGGTGGCAGGGCGAGCTCCTACAATGAGCAGTTCTTC
CASSQEGGRASSYNEQFF
>TRBV7-2|-|-|TRBJ2-7
TGTGCCAGCAGCTTAGGAGGGGACAACTCCTACGAGCAGTACTTC
CASSLGGDNSYEQYF
>TRBV7-9|TRBD1|few|TRBJ2-2
TGTGCCAGCAGCCTGCGGACAGGGCTTCCCACCGGGGAGCTGTTTTTT
CASSLRTGLPTGELFF
>TRBV30|TRBD1|-|TRBJ1-3
TGTGCCTGGGGTCCGACAGGGTTTGAAAACACCATATATTTT
CAWGPTGFENTIYF
>TRBV7-9|TRBD1|once|TRBJ1-2
TGTGCCAGCAGCCAAATTGGTCAGGGGGCTTTCTCCGGCTACACCTTC
CASSQIGQGAFSGYTF
>TRBV3-1/TRBV3-2|TRBD1|-|TRBJ2-5
TGTGCCAGCAGCCAAGATTTGGGACAGGGGGCCAGGGAGACCCAGTACTTC
CASSQDLGQGARETQYF
>TRBV7-3|-|-|TRBJ1-1
TGTGCCAGCAGCCCTACAGCGAACACTGAAGCTTTCTTT
CASSPTANTEAFF
>TRBV6-2/TRBV6-3|-|-|TRBJ1-1
TGTGCCAGCAGCCCAGGGAGTGAGACTGAAGCTTTCTTT
CASSPGSETEAFF
>TRBV7-2|TRBD2|-|TRBJ2-7
TGTGCCAGCAGCTTTAGCGGGGTCGGGAGCGAGCAGTACTTC
CASSFSGVGSEQYF
>TRBV11-3|TRBD1|-|TRBJ2-2
TGTGCCAGCAGCTTAGGAGGACAGGGGTTCACCGGGGAGCTGTTTTTT
CASSLGGQGFTGELFF
>TRBV3-1/TRBV3-2|-|few|TRBJ1-6
TGTGCCAGCAGCCCCCCATCACCCCGGCGGGATAATTCACCCCTCCACTTT
CASSPPSPRRDNSPLHF
>TRBV5-1|TRBD2|once|TRBJ2-3
TGCGCCAGCAGCACCTCTAGCGGGGGGCCCCCAGATACGCAGTATTTT
CASSTSSGGPPDTQYF
>TRBV9|TRBD1|-|TRBJ2-5
TGTGCCAGCAGCGTAACCGGACAGGAGTGGGAGACCCAGTACTTC
CASSVTGQEWETQYF
>TRBV6-6|TRBD1|-|TRBJ1-3
TGTGCCAGCGGACAGGGGCCGGACACCATATATTTT
CASGQGPDTIYF
>TRBV5-1|-|-|TRBJ2-5
TGCGCCAGCAGCCCCCAGGGAAAAGAGACCCAGTACTTC
CASSPQGKETQYF
>TRBV20-1|TRBD1|-|TRBJ2-3
TGCAGTGCTAGTCGAGGGGGCGAAGGAGATACGCAGTATTTT
CSASRGGEGDTQYF
>TRBV2|TRBD1|-|TRBJ1-1
TGTGCCAGCAGGGCGGACAGGAGTATTAACACTGAAGCTTTCTTT
CASRADRSINTEAFF
>TRBV7-7|TRBD2|once|TRBJ2-5
TGTGCCAGCAGCTCATCTGGGGCCGCGGGGGGGGAGACCCAGTACTTC
CASSSSGAAGGETQYF
>TRBV2|-|-|TRBJ2-5
TGTGCCAGCGGGGGCCGAGGCGCGGAGACCCAGTACTTC
CASGGRGAETQYF
>TRBV5-1|-|-|TRBJ2-1
TGCGCCAGCAGCTTGGAAAGTGTCGGCGGTTGGAATGAGCAGTTCTTC
CASSLESVGGWNEQFF
>TRBV7-2|-|-|TRBJ1-1
TGTGCCAGCAGCTTATCGGACACTGAAGCTTTCTTT
CASSLSDTEAFF
>TRBV30|TRBD1|-|TRBJ1-2
TGTGCCTGGAGTCGGGACAGGGGGACCTATGGCTACACCTTC
CAWSRDRGTYGYTF
>TRBV27|TRBD1|-|TRBJ1-6
TGTGCCAGCAGTTTCCGTTTCGGGACAGGGGATTCACCCCTCCACTTT
CASSFRFGTGDSPLHF
>TRBV5-4|-|-|TRBJ1-5
TGTGCCAGCAGCTTGGAAGGCTTACAGAATGATAGCAATCAGCCCCAGCATTTT
CASSLEGLQNDSNQPQHF
>TRBV7-6|TRBD2|few|TRBJ2-1
TGTGCCAGCAGCTTAAGTGCGGGAGGCAATGAGCAGTTCTTC
CASSLSAGGNEQFF
>TRBV6-6|-|-|TRBJ1-2
TGTGCCAGCAGTCCCGACTATGGCTACACCTTC
CASSPDYGYTF
>TRBV7-2|-|few|TRBJ1-2
TGTGCCAGCAGCTTAGATTTTCAGGGGATGTATGGCTACACCTTC
CASSLDFQGMYGYTF
>TRBV7-9|-|-|TRBJ1-2
TGTGCCAGCAGTTGGGACTCCTATGGCTACACCTTC
CASSWDSYGYTF
>TRBV7-2|-|-|TRBJ2-2
TGTGCCAGCAGCCCGATGCGGGACCTCACCGGGGAGCTGTTTTTT
CASSPMRDLTGELFF
>TRBV9|TRBD1|-|TRBJ1-1
TGTGCCAGCAGCGTAGGGACAGGGGGCGGGCAAAATGAAGCTTTCTTT
CASSVGTGGGQNEAFF
>TRBV25-1|TRBD1|many|TRBJ1-2
TGTGCCAGCAGTGCGTACAGGGGGCAGAACTATGGCTACACCTTC
CASSAYRGQNYGYTF
>TRBV6-4|-|-|TRBJ1-5
TGTGCCAGCAGTGAAAGAACAGGGACCTCTTACCCCCAGCATTTT
CASSERTGTSYPQHF
>TRBV27|TRBD1|few|TRBJ1-1
TGTGCCAGCAGTAACAGGGGCCGTCCTCTTTTAAGGCCCGAAGCTTTCTTT
CASSNRGRPLLRPEAFF
>TRBV5-1|TRBD1|-|TRBJ1-2
TGCGCCAGCAGCTTGGGGACAGGGGTAGAAGGCTACACCTTC
CASSLGTGVEGYTF
>TRBV5-8|-|-|TRBJ1-1
TGTGCCAGCAGCTTGGTACGAGACACTGAAGCTTTCTTT
CASSLVRDTEAFF
>TRBV30|-|few|TRBJ1-2
TGTGCCTGGAGTGTACAGGACAGTGCAGGCTACACCTTC
CAWSVQDSAGYTF
>TRBV30|-|-|TRBJ2-1
TGTGCCTGGACAGGGTACAATGAGCAGTTCTTC
CAWTGYNEQFF
>TRBV11-2|-|once|TRBJ2-7
TGTGCCAGCTCAGCGCGGCTAGCGCCACCCTACGAGCAGTACTTC
CASSARLAPPYEQYF
>TRBV4-1|TRBD1|-|TRBJ1-1
TGCGCCAGCAGCCAAGATGACAGGGTGGCCACTGAAGCTTTCTTT
CASSQDDRVATEAFF
>TRBV2|TRBD1|-|TRBJ2-5
TGTGCCAGCACCCGAGGGACAGGGGCGAAGGAGACCCAGTACTTC
CASTRGTGAKETQYF
>TRBV7-9|TRBD2|-|TRBJ2-7
TGTGCCAGCAGCCCGCGGGGGGGGTCGTACGAGCAGTACTTC
CASSPRGGSYEQYF
>TRBV7-8|TRBD1|few|TRBJ2-5
TGTGCCAGCAGCTTGGGGACAGGGGCCTTTCAAGAGACCCAGTACTTC
CASSLGTGAFQETQYF
>TRBV18|TRBD1|-|TRBJ1-1
TGTGCCAGCTCATCACAGGGGGGGTGGACTGAAGCTTTCTTT
CASSSQGGWTEAFF